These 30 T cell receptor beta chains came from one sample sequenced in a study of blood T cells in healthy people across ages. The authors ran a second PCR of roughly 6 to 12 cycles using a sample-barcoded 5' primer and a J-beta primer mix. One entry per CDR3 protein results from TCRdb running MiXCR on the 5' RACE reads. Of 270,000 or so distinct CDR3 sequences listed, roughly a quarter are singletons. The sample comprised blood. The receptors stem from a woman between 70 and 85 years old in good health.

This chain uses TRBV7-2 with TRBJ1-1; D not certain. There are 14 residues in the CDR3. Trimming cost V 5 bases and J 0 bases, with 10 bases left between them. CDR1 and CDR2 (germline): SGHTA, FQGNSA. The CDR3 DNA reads TGTGCCAGCAGCGACGGACTGATGAACACTGAAGCTTTCTTT. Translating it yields CASSDGLMNTEAFF. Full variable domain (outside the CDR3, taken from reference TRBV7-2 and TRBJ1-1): GAGVSQSPSNKVTEKGKDVELRCDPISGHTALYWYRQSLGQGLEFLIYFQGNSAPDKSGLPSDRFSAERTGGSVSTLTIQRTQQEDSAVYLCASSDGLMNTEAFFGQGTRLTVV.

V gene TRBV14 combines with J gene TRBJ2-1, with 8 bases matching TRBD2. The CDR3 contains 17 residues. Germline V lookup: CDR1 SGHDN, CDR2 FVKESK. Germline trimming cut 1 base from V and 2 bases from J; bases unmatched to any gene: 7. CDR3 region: CASSQGGSAGAYNEQFF. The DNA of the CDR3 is TGTGCCAGCAGCCAAGGGGGGTCAGCGGGAGCCTACAATGAGCAGTTCTTC.

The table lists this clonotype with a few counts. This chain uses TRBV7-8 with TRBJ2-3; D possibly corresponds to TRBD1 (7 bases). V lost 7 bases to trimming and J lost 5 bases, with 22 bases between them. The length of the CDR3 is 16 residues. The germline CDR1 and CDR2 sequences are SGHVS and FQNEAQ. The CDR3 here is CASNKNALQGGDTQYF. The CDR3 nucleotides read TGTGCCAGCAACAAAAACGCCCTCCAGGGGGGAGATACGCAGTATTTT.

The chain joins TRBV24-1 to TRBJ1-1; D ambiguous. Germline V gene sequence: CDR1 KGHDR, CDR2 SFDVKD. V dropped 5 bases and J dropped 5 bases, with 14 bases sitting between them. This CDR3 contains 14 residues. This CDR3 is CATSAPGTGTEAFF. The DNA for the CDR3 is TGTGCCACCAGTGCGCCAGGCACGGGGACTGAAGCTTTCTTT.

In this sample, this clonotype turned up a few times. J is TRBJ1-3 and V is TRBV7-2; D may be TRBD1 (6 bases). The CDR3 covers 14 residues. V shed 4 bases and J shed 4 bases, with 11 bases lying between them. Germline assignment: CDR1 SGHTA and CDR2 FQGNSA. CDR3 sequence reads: CASSSGTQGNTIYF. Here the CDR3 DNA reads TGTGCCAGCAGCTCCGGGACACAGGGAAACACCATATATTTT.

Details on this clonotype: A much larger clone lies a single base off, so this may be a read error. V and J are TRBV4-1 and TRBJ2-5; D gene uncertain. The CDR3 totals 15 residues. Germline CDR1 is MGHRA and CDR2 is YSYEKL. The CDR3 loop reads CASSQAGAAQETLYF. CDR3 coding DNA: TGCGCCAGCAGCCAAGCTGGCGCAGCTCAAGAGACCCTGTACTTC.

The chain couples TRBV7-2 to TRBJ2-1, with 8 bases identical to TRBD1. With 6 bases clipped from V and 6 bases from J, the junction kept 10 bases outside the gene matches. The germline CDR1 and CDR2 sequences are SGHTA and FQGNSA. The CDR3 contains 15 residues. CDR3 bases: TGTGCCAGCAGTTATACAGGGGGTCCCAGCAATGAGCAGTTCTTC. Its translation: CASSYTGGPSNEQFF. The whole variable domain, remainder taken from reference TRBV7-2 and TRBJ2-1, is GAGVSQSPSNKVTEKGKDVELRCDPISGHTALYWYRQSLGQGLEFLIYFQGNSAPDKSGLPSDRFSAERTGGSVSTLTIQRTQQEDSAVYLCASSYTGGPSNEQFFGPGTRLTVL.

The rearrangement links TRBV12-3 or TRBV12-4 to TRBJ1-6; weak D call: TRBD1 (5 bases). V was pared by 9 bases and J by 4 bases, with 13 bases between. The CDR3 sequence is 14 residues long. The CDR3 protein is CASRQLSYNSPLHF. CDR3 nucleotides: TGTGCCAGTAGACAGCTCAGTTATAATTCACCCCTCCACTTT.

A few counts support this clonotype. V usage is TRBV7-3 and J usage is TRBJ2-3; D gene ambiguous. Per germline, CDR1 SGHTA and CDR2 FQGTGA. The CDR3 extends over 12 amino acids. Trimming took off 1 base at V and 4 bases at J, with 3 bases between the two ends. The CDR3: CASSLRADTQYF. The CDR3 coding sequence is TGTGCCAGCAGCTTAAGAGCAGATACGCAGTATTTT.

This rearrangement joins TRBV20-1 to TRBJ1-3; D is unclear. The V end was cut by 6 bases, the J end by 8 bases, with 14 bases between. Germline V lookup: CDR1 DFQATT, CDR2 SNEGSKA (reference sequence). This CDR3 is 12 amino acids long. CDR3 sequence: CSARRLGDTIYF. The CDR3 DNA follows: TGCAGTGCCCGGCGTCTCGGGGACACCATATATTTT.

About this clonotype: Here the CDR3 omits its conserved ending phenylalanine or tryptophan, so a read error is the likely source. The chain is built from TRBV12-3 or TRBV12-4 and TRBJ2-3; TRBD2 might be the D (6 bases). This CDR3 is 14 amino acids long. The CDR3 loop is CASSLGGSTDAQYS. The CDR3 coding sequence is TGTGCCAGCAGTTTGGGGGGTAGCACAGATGCGCAGTATTCT.

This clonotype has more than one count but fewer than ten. Written as DNA, the CDR3 is TGCGCCAGCAGCGTAGGGGGCGATGAAAAACTGTTTTTT. Translation: CASSVGGDEKLFF. The chain employs TRBV5-1 and TRBJ1-4; TRBD1 agrees at 7 bases. The germline V gene has CDR1 SGHRS and CDR2 YFSETQ. The CDR3 length is 13 residues. With 4 bases clipped from V and 6 bases from J, the junction kept 3 bases outside the gene matches.

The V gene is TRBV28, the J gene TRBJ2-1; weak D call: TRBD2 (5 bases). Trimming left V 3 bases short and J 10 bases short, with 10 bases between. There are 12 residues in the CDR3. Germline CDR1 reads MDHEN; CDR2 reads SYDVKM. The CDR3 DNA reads TGTGCCAGCAGTTTCCGTGGGAGCGAGCAGTTCTTC. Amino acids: CASSFRGSEQFF.

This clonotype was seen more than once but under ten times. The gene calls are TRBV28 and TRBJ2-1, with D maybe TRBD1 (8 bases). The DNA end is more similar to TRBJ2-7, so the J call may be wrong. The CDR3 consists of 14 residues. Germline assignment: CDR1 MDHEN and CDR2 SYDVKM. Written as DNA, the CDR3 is TGTGCCAGCAGCAACAGGGGGGGTCCTTACGAGCAGTACTTC. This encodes CASSNRGGPYEQYF.

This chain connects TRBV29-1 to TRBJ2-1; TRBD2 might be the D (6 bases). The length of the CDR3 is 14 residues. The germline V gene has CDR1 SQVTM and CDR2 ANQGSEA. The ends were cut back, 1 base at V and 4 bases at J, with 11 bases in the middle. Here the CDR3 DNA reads TGCAGCGTTGAAGCGCTAGCGCAGTACAATGAGCAGTTCTTC. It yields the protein CSVEALAQYNEQFF.

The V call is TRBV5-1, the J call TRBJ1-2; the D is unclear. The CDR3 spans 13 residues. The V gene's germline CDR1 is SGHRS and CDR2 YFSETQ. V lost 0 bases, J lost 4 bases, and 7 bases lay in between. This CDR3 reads CASSLGSGYGYTF. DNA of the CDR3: TGCGCCAGCAGCTTGGGATCCGGCTATGGCTACACCTTC.

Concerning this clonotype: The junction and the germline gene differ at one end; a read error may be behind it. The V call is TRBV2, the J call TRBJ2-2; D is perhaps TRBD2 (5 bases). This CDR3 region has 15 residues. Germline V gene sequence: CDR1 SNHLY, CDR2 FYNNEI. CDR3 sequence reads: CASSGRLTNTGELFF. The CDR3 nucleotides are TGTGCTAGCAGTGGACGACTAACTAACACCGGGGAGCTGTTTTTT.

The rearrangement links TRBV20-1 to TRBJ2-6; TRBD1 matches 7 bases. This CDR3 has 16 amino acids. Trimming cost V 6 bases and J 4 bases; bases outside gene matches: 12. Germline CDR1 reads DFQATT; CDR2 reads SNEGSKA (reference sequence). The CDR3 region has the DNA TGCAGTGCAAACCGACAGGGTGATGTCGGGGCCAACGTCCTGACTTTC. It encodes CSANRQGDVGANVLTF.

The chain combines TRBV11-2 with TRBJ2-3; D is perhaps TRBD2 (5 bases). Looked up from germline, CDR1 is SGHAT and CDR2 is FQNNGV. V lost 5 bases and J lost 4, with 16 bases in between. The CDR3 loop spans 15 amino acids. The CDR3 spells CASSPSGQYADTQYF. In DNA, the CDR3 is TGTGCCAGCAGCCCAAGCGGTCAGTACGCAGATACGCAGTATTTT.

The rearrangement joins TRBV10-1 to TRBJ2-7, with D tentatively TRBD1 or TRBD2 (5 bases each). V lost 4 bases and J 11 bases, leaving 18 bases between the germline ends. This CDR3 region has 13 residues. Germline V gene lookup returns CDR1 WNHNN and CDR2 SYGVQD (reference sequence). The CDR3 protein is CASSGTSSGSKYF. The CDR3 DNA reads TGCGCCAGCAGTGGGACCTCATCAGGGAGTAAGTACTTC.

The DNA for the CDR3 is TGTGCCAGCAGCACGCCCCAGACAGGGAGGGCTTTCTTT. Protein product: CASSTPQTGRAFF. The genes are TRBV7-2 and TRBJ1-1; 7 bases agree with TRBD1. In germline, CDR1 is SGHTA, CDR2 FQGNSA. Trimming cost V 5 bases and J 11 bases; bases outside gene matches: 11. The CDR3 runs to 13 residues.

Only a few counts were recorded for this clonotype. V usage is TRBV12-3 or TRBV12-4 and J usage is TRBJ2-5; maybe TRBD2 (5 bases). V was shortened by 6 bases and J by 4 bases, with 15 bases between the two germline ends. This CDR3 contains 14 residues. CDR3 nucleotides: TGTGCCAGCAGGAGCGGTGTGGGTAGAGAGACCCAGTACTTC. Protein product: CASRSGVGRETQYF.

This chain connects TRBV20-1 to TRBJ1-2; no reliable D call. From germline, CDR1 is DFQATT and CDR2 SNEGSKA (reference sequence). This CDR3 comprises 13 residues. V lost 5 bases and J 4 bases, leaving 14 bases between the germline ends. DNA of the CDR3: TGCAGTGCTCAACCAGGAGGGATCTATGGCTACACCTTC. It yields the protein CSAQPGGIYGYTF.

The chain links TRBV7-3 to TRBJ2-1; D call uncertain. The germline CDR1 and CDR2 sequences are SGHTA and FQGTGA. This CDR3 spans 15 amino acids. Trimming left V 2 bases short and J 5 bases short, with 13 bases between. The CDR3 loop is CASSLLERANNEQFF. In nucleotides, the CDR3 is TGTGCCAGCAGCTTATTGGAAAGGGCGAACAATGAGCAGTTCTTC. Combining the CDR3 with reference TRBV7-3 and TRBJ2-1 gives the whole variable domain GAGVSQTPSNKVTEKGKYVELRCDPISGHTALYWYRQSLGQGPEFLIYFQGTGAADDSGLPNDRFFAVRPEGSVSTLKIQRTERGDSAVYLCASSLLERANNEQFFGPGTRLTVL.

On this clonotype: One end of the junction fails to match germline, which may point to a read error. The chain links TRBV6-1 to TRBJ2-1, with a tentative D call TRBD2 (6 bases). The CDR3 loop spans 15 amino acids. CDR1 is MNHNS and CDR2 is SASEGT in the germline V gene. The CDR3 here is CASSGRLVPLNGQFF. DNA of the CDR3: TGTGCCAGCAGTGGCCGACTAGTACCTCTCAATGGGCAGTTCTTC.

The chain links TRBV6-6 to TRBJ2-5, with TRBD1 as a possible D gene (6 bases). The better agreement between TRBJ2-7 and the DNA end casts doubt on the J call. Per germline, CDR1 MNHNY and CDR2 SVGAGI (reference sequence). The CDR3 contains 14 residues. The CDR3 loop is CASSYSDRSHEQYF. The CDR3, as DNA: TGTGCCAGCAGTTACAGCGACAGGTCCCACGAGCAGTACTTC.

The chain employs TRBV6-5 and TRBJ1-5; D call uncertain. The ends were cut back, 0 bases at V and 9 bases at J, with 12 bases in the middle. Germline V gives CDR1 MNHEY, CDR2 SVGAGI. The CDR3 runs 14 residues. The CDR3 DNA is TGTGCCAGCAGTTACTCAGCCGGGGATTGGCCCCAGCATTTT. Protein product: CASSYSAGDWPQHF.

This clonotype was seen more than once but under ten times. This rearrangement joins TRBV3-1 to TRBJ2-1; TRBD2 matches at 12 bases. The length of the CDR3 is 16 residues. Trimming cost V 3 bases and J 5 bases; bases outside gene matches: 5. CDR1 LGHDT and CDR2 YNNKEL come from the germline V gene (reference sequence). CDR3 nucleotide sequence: TGTGCCAGCAGCCAGCTAGCGGGAGGGGCACACAATGAGCAGTTCTTC. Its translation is CASSQLAGGAHNEQFF.

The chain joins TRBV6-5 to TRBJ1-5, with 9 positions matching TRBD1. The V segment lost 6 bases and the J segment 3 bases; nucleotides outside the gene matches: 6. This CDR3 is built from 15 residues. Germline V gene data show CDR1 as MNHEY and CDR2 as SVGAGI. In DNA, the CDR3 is TGTGCCAGCAGCCAAGGACAGGGGCACAATCAGCCCCAGCATTTT. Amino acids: CASSQGQGHNQPQHF.

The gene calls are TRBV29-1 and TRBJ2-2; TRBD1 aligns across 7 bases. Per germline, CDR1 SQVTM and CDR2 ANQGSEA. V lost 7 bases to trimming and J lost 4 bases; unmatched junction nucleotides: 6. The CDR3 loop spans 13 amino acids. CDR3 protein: CSATGRSTGELFF. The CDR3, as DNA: TGCAGCGCGACAGGGCGGTCCACCGGGGAGCTGTTTTTT.